This T cell receptor beta chain came from a study of vaccination effects on CD4 cells after COVID-19. Notes on the study in general: Pronounced clonal contraction occurred in clones induced by infection and by vaccine late after vaccination.

Before sequencing, viral peptide pools were used by the ViraFEST assay to expand antigen-specific CD4+ T cells. CD4+ T cell isolation took place after approximately 11 days of culture. Vaccine recipients had no previous SARS-CoV-2 infection; their nucleocapsid antibodies were negative. Culturing of around 1.9 million PBMC per well took place with around 9 IU/ml IL-2 and around 10 ug/ml peptides. Here immunoSEQ multiplex PCR was the method, and the copy in TCRdb shows in-frame clones only, minus some. The sample lists 30,000 to 40,000 clones; roughly 70% were seen once. As regards this clone: Its matching antigen is unknown.

The clonotype originates from a human donor who received a COVID-19 vaccine. The sample was CD4+ T cells from PBMCs cultured with SARS-CoV-2 spike peptides, taken before COVID-19 vaccination.

Written as DNA, the CDR3 is TGTGCCAGCAACCCGGGGGGGGCGGGGGCCAAAAACATTCAGTACTTC. Protein sequence: CASNPGGAGAKNIQYF. The chain recombines TRBV7-2 with TRBJ2-4, with 8 bases that match TRBD2. From germline, CDR1 is SGHTA and CDR2 FQGNSA. Unmatched junction bases numbered 9, after V lost 7 bases and J lost 1 base. This CDR3 is 16 amino acids long.